This TCR beta chain emerged from a study of T cell responses to AZD1222 COVID-19 vaccine. This CDR3 comprises 13 residues. Between the trimmed V and J ends, which lost 8 bases and 0 bases, there was a span of 5 bases. Germline V lookup: CDR1 SNHLY, CDR2 FYNNEI. As regards this clone: The target antigen is unknown. At the DNA level, this CDR3 is encoded by other sequences in the same sample as well.

Profiling relied on immunoSEQ multiplex PCR, and the TCRdb table lists in-frame clones only, not all of them. This table holds some 150,000 clones, around 86% found once. General study findings and limits: The donor group comprised mostly white British people and more females; the analysis possibly underestimated clonal diversity.

The TCR originated in an adult in good health. The chain has TRBV2 and TRBJ1-6; D ambiguous. Sequenced here: peripheral blood, sampled on day 0 of MenACWY control vaccination. CDR3 loop: CASRSSYNSPLHF. The CDR3 bases are TGTGCCAGCCGAAGCTCCTATAATTCACCCCTCCACTTT.